The present T cell receptor (beta chain) was sequenced within a study of lymphopenia after photon versus proton radiotherapy. The data were produced by immunoSEQ multiplex PCR, yet TCRdb's version contains in-frame clones alone and is incomplete. The data contain over 15,000 clones, approximately 84% of them singletons. The CDR3 consists of 17 residues. Germline V gene sequence: CDR1 MGHRA, CDR2 YSYEKL. The V gene end was trimmed by 2 bases and the J gene end by 5 bases; junction bases not matched to a gene: 10. Notes on the study in general: Survival link was tested only in deceased patients; proton benefit remains a possibility. After the lymphocyte nadir, photon-treated repertoires showed oligoclonal expansion, especially of CD8+ Temra cells. Relative stability marked proton patients; photon patients lost diversity and naive cells.

Note on this clone: Its antigen is not known.

The chain couples TRBV4-1 to TRBJ2-5, with 11 bases matching TRBD2. This TCR derives from a man between 65 and 85 years old with pancreatic cancer. Sequenced here: peripheral blood, sampled from a patient treated with proton-based radiotherapy. Here the CDR3 reads CASSQTPTSGVGETQYF. The CDR3 nucleotides are TGCGCCAGCAGCCAAACTCCGACTAGCGGGGTTGGGGAGACCCAGTACTTC.